The sequence of this T cell receptor beta chain was determined in a study of metastatic and nonmetastatic thyroid tumors. Study details: Thyroid patients, malignant and benign, had repertoires compared across blood and tumor or nodule tissue.

Whole-study findings and limits: Significantly greater TCR beta diversity was reportedly found in malignant thyroid tumors than in benign nodules (in blood and tumor).

TCRdb re-analyzed the PCR reads through MiXCR. The sample consists of tens of thousands of clones, 11% to 15% of them appearing once. This clone was counted at least ten times. Antigen specificity is unknown. Prior to thyroid surgery, none of the patients had received any treatment. Germline V gives CDR1 ENHRY, CDR2 SYGVKD. The CDR3 is 15 amino acids. Trimming removed 3 bases at V and 8 bases at J, with 19 bases between. The V call is TRBV10-3, the J call TRBJ1-2; tentative D call: TRBD1 (6 bases). The origin of this receptor is a male donor with papillary thyroid cancer or a benign thyroid nodule (not recorded which). Some clones in this sample may be carry-over from other donors' samples. Source material: blood. CDR3 protein: CAISEFTTGRGGYTF. The CDR3 coding sequence is TGTGCCATCAGTGAATTCACAACAGGGAGGGGCGGCTACACCTTC.